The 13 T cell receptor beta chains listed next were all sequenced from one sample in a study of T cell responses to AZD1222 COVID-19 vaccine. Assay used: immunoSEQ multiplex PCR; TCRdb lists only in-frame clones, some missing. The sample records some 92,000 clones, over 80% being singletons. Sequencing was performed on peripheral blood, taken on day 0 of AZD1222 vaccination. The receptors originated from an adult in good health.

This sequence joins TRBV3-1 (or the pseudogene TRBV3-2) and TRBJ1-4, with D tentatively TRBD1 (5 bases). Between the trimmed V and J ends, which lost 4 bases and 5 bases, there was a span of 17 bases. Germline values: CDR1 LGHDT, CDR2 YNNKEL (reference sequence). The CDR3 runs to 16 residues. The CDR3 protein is CASSLAWSGGNEKLFF. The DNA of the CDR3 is TGTGCCAGCAGCCTAGCCTGGTCGGGGGGAAATGAAAAACTGTTTTTT.

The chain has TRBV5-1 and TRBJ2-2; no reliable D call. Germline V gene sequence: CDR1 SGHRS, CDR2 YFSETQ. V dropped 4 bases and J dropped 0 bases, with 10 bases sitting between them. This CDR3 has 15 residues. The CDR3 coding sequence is TGCGCCAGCAGCCCGGGTGGCGCGAACACCGGGGAGCTGTTTTTT. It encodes CASSPGGANTGELFF. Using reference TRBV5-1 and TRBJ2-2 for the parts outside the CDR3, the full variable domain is KAGVTQTPRYLIKTRGQQVTLSCSPISGHRSVSWYQQTPGQGLQFLFEYFSETQRNKGNFPGRFSGRQFSNSRSEMNVSTLELGDSALYLCASSPGGANTGELFFGEGSRLTVL.

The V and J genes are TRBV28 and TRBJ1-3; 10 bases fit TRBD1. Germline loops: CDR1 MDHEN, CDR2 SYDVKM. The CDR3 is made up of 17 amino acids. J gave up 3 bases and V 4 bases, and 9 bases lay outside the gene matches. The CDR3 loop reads CASSSTVDRGGGNTIYF. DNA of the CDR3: TGTGCCAGCAGTTCAACCGTGGACAGGGGGGGTGGAAACACCATATATTTT. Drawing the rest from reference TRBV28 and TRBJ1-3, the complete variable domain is DVKVTQSSRYLVKRTGEKVFLECVQDMDHENMFWYRQDPGLGLRLIYFSYDVKMKEKGDIPEGYSVSREKKERFSLILESASTNQTSMYLCASSSTVDRGGGNTIYFGEGSWLTVV.

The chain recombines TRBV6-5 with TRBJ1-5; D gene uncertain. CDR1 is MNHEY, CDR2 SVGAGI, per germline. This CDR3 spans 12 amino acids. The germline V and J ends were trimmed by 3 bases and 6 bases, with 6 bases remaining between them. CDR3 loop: CASSYAGQPQHF. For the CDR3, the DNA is TGTGCCAGCAGTTATGCTGGTCAGCCCCAGCATTTT.

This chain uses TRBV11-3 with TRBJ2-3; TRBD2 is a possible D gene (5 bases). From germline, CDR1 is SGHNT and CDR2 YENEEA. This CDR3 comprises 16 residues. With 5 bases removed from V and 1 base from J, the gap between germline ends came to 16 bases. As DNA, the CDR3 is TGTGCCAGCAGCCAAACCGGGATTTTTGGCACAGATACGCAGTATTTT. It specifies CASSQTGIFGTDTQYF. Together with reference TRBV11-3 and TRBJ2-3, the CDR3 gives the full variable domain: EAGVVQSPRYKIIEKKQPVAFWCNPISGHNTLYWYLQNLGQGPELLIRYENEEAVDDSQLPKDRFSAERLKGVDSTLKIQPAELGDSAVYLCASSQTGIFGTDTQYFGPGTRLTVL.

The CDR3 is CASSSLKERQGANTEAFF. For the CDR3, the DNA is TGTGCCAGCAGTTCGCTAAAAGAGAGACAGGGGGCGAACACTGAAGCTTTCTTT. The chain couples TRBV28 to TRBJ1-1; 10 nucleotides align to TRBD1. The CDR3 is made up of 18 amino acids. V lost 4 bases and J lost 1; bases outside the gene matches: 12. The germline gives CDR1 MDHEN, CDR2 SYDVKM.

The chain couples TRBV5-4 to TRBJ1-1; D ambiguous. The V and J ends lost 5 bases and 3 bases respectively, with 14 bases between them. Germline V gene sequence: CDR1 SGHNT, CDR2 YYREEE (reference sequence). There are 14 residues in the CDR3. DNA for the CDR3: TGTGCCAGCAGTCGGAGGGTGGTGGACACTGAAGCTTTCTTT. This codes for CASSRRVVDTEAFF.

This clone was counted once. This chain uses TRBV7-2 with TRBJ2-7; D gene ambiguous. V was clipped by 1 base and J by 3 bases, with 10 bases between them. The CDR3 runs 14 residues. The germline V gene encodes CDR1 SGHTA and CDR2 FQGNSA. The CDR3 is CASSLGLEHYEQYF. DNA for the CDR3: TGTGCCAGCAGCTTAGGGCTAGAGCACTACGAGCAGTACTTC.

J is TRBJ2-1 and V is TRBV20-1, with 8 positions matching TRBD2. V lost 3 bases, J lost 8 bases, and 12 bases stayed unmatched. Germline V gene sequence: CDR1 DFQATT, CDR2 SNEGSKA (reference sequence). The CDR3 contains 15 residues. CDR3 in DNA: TGCAGTGCTAGTTTAGTAGCGGGATTTGAACATGAGCAGTTCTTC. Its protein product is CSASLVAGFEHEQFF.

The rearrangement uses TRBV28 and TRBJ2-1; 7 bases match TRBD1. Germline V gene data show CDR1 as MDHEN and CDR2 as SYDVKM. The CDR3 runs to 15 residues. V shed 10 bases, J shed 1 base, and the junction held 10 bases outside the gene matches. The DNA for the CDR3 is TGTGCCACCAGACCAGGGGGAAGATCCTACAATGAGCAGTTCTTC. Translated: CATRPGGRSYNEQFF.

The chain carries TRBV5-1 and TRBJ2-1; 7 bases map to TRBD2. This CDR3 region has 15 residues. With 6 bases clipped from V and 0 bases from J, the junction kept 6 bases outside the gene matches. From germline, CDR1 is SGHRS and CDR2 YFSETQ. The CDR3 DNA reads TGCGCCAGCACCCCCCTAGCGGACTCCTACAATGAGCAGTTCTTC. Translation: CASTPLADSYNEQFF.

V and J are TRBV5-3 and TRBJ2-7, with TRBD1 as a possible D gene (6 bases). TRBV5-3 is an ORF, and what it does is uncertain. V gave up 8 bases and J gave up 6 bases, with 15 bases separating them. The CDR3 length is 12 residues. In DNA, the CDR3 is TGTGCCAGCCACTCACAGGGATCCGAGCAGTACTTC. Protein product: CASHSQGSEQYF.

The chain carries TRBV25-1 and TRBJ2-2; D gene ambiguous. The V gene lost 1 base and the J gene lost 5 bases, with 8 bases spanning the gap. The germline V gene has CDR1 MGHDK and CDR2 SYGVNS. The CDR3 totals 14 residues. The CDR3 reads CASSESYSTGELFF. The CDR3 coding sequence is TGTGCCAGCAGTGAATCCTACTCGACCGGGGAGCTGTTTTTT.